Presented here are 25 T cell receptor beta chains from one specimen sequenced in a study of beta chain features in type 1 diabetes (dated by TCRdb to between 2018 and 2020). Their recognized antigens are unknown. Here is what the overall study found, with its caveats: In all four CD4+ subsets, TCRB CDR3 length was moderately but significantly shorter in type 1 diabetes patients.

The protocol used for the library was the immunoSEQ multiplex PCR assay. All of the isolated RNA was reverse transcribed with the High Capacity cDNA Reverse Transcription Kit, so expressed TCRB transcripts were sequenced. TCRdb's version of the immuneACCESS table is confined to in-frame rearrangements and falls short of the full clone set. An unresolved V gene accounts for under half of the shortfall where checked; the remainder is of unknown origin. This sample comprises approximately 270,000 clones, about 13% of them detected only once. In total, the top ten clones hold roughly 0.018% of the sample. Sequenced input: naive CD4+ T cells from blood. The meaning of the sample's cell subset or site label: true naive CD4+ T cells. These receptors originate from a man younger than 40 with type 1 diabetes.

This clone showed up just a few times. The rearrangement joins TRBV7-2 to TRBJ2-4; D is possibly TRBD1 (6 bases). Germline assignment: CDR1 SGHTA and CDR2 FQGNSA. Trimming shortened V by 6 bases and J by 9 bases, and 15 bases separated the two germline ends. This CDR3 spans 13 amino acids. CDR3 sequence reads: CASSPRQGTIQYF. For the CDR3, the DNA is TGTGCCAGCAGTCCAAGGCAGGGGACCATTCAGTACTTC.

The V gene is TRBV4-1, the J gene TRBJ2-1; D unclear. This CDR3 comprises 15 residues. Germline V CDR1 and CDR2: MGHRA, YSYEKL. V was trimmed by 0 bases and J by 7 bases, leaving 13 bases between them. The CDR3, as DNA: TGCGCCAGCAGCCAAGAAATGGTAATAGTGAATGAGCAGTTCTTC. The encoded protein is CASSQEMVIVNEQFF.

This clone was observed a handful of times. The chain employs TRBV5-1 and TRBJ2-1; TRBD1 agrees at 9 bases. CDR1 is SGHRS and CDR2 is YFSETQ in the germline V gene. V shed 0 bases, J shed 3 bases, and the junction held 7 bases outside the gene matches. CDR3 length: 17 amino acids. The CDR3 reads CASSLGGLGQGYNEQFF. The DNA for the CDR3 is TGCGCCAGCAGCTTGGGGGGTTTGGGACAGGGCTACAATGAGCAGTTCTTC.

The chain couples TRBV5-1 to TRBJ2-1, with D unresolved. Between the trimmed V and J ends, which lost 0 bases and 0 bases, there was a span of 7 bases. Germline values: CDR1 SGHRS, CDR2 YFSETQ. This CDR3 spans 15 amino acids. CDR3 in amino acids: CASSLEWSSYNEQFF. The DNA for the CDR3 is TGCGCCAGCAGCTTGGAATGGAGCTCCTACAATGAGCAGTTCTTC. Full variable domain (missing parts from reference TRBV5-1 and TRBJ2-1): KAGVTQTPRYLIKTRGQQVTLSCSPISGHRSVSWYQQTPGQGLQFLFEYFSETQRNKGNFPGRFSGRQFSNSRSEMNVSTLELGDSALYLCASSLEWSSYNEQFFGPGTRLTVL.

The chain carries TRBV19 and TRBJ2-1; 12 bases fit TRBD1. V shed 0 bases and J 8 bases; nucleotides not matched to a gene: 8. Germline loops: CDR1 LNHDA, CDR2 SQIVND (reference sequence). This CDR3 region has 17 residues. CDR3 nucleotide sequence: TGTGCCAGTAGTATAGAGCGGGGGACAGGGGGCTTGGATGAGCAGTTCTTC. Amino acid sequence: CASSIERGTGGLDEQFF.

This clone was observed a handful of times. The J gene is TRBJ1-5, the V gene TRBV5-1, with 9 bases fitting TRBD1. This CDR3 spans 14 amino acids. Unmatched junction bases numbered 4, after V lost 4 bases and J lost 5 bases. CDR1 and CDR2 from the germline V gene are SGHRS and YFSETQ. DNA of the CDR3: TGCGCCAGCAGCCGGACAGGGGCGGATCAGCCCCAGCATTTT. Its translation is CASSRTGADQPQHF.

The chain has TRBV18 and TRBJ2-5, with 10 bases lining up with TRBD2. Germline V lookup: CDR1 KGHSH, CDR2 LQKENI. This CDR3 comprises 14 residues. V was clipped by 2 bases and J by 4 bases; unmatched bases: 1. The CDR3 region is CASSPASGRETQYF. DNA of the CDR3: TGTGCCAGCTCACCAGCTAGCGGGAGAGAGACCCAGTACTTC. Full variable domain (remainder filled in from reference TRBV18 and TRBJ2-5): NAGVMQNPRHLVRRRGQEARLRCSPMKGHSHVYWYRQLPEEGLKFMVYLQKENIIDESGMPKERFSAEFPKEGPSILRIQQVVRGDSAAYFCASSPASGRETQYFGPGTRLLVL.

CDR3 in amino acids: CSVQARTGAGANVLTF. CDR3 coding DNA: TGCAGCGTCCAAGCCCGAACAGGGGCTGGGGCCAACGTCCTGACTTTC. The chain carries TRBV29-1 and TRBJ2-6; the match to TRBD1 covers 7 bases. Germline V gene lookup returns CDR1 SQVTM and CDR2 ANQGSEA. The CDR3 covers 16 residues. With 6 bases clipped from V and 2 bases from J, the junction kept 10 bases outside the gene matches.

This rearrangement joins TRBV5-1 to TRBJ1-5; a possible D gene is TRBD1 (6 bases). This CDR3 has 13 residues. Germline V gives CDR1 SGHRS, CDR2 YFSETQ. V was shortened by 0 bases and J by 7 bases, with 8 bases between the two germline ends. The CDR3 nucleotides are TGCGCCAGCAGCTTGGAGGGGGAGCAGCCCCAGCATTTT. Encoded protein: CASSLEGEQPQHF.

This clone was detected only a few times. J is TRBJ1-3 and V is TRBV18; no definite D call. The CDR3 totals 15 residues. Trimming pared 0 bases from V and 0 bases from J, leaving 6 bases between. Germline V gives CDR1 KGHSH, CDR2 LQKENI. The CDR3 DNA is TGTGCCAGCTCACCACCCGTTTACTCTGGAAACACCATATATTTT. It specifies CASSPPVYSGNTIYF.

There are a few counts of this clone. The chain uses TRBV29-1 and TRBJ2-3; the D gene is possibly TRBD2 (7 bases). Per the germline V gene, CDR1 is SQVTM and CDR2 is ANQGSEA. There are 12 residues in the CDR3. Trimming pared 6 bases from V and 3 bases from J, leaving 10 bases between. The CDR3 nucleotides read TGCAGCGTCGGGGGGCTGACAGATACGCAGTATTTT. It specifies CSVGGLTDTQYF.

This chain uses TRBV19 with TRBJ2-2, with 8 bases fitting TRBD1. The CDR3 is 16 amino acids. Germline CDR1 and CDR2: LNHDA and SQIVND (reference sequence). The V and J ends lost 5 bases and 6 bases, in that order; junction bases with no gene match: 11. The CDR3 nucleotides are TGTGCCAGTAGTCTCTGGACAGGGCAAGGATCCGGGGAGCTGTTTTTT. It is translated as CASSLWTGQGSGELFF.

This clone has a handful of counts. The CDR3 DNA sequence: TGCAGCGCATCCGGGACAGGCGATTTGAGGCAGTACTTC. Encoded protein: CSASGTGDLRQYF. V gene TRBV29-1 combines with J gene TRBJ2-7; TRBD1 aligns across 8 bases. V lost 7 bases to trimming and J lost 9 bases; unmatched junction nucleotides: 14. Germline CDR1 and CDR2: SQVTM and ANQGSEA. CDR3 length: 13 residues.

This clone has more than one count but fewer than ten. The genes are TRBV6-6 and TRBJ2-7, with 12 bases lining up with TRBD2. The J segment lost 2 bases and the V segment lost 6 bases, leaving 8 bases of the junction unmatched. The CDR3 loop spans 16 amino acids. Germline V gene lookup returns CDR1 MNHNY and CDR2 SVGAGI (reference sequence). The CDR3 sequence: CASRSGLAGLPYEQYF. The CDR3 DNA sequence: TGTGCCAGCAGGAGCGGACTAGCGGGGCTCCCCTACGAGCAGTACTTC.

This clone was seen more than once but under ten times. The chain has TRBV6-1 and TRBJ2-1, with D possibly matching TRBD1 (5 bases). The germline V gene has CDR1 MNHNS and CDR2 SASEGT. The CDR3 extends over 14 amino acids. The germline V and J ends were trimmed by 3 bases and 2 bases, with 8 bases remaining between them. Here the CDR3 DNA reads TGTGCCAGCAGTGACCAGGGAACCTACAATGAGCAGTTCTTC. Protein sequence: CASSDQGTYNEQFF.

The rearrangement joins TRBV30 to TRBJ2-4; 12 bases align to TRBD2. The ends lost 1 base at V and 11 bases at J; junction bases unmatched: 9. The CDR3 is 15 residues long. Germline V gene lookup returns CDR1 GTSNPN and CDR2 SVGIG (reference sequence). This CDR3 is CAWSAMGLAGEVQYF. The CDR3 coding sequence is TGTGCCTGGAGTGCGATGGGACTAGCGGGTGAGGTTCAGTACTTC.

In this sample, this clone turned up once. The gene calls are TRBV28 and TRBJ2-5; D perhaps matches TRBD1 (6 bases). The CDR3 is made up of 13 amino acids. V was shortened by 3 bases and J by 5 bases, with 10 bases between the two germline ends. The V gene's germline CDR1 is MDHEN and CDR2 SYDVKM. Here the CDR3 reads CASSLGHQETQYF. CDR3 bases: TGTGCCAGCAGTTTGGGACATCAGGAGACCCAGTACTTC.

This clone was picked up a small number of times. The gene calls are TRBV5-1 and TRBJ1-1; TRBD1 matches at 9 bases. CDR1 and CDR2 from the germline V gene are SGHRS and YFSETQ. V lost 3 bases and J lost 4; bases outside the gene matches: 4. The length of the CDR3 is 14 residues. The CDR3 sequence is CASSSQGAGTEAFF. The CDR3 nucleotides are TGCGCCAGCAGCTCACAGGGGGCCGGCACTGAAGCTTTCTTT.

The chain is built from TRBV6-6 and TRBJ2-7, with 9 bases matching TRBD1. With V trimmed by 0 bases and J by 6 bases, 6 bases remained unmatched. The CDR3 spans 15 residues. The V gene's germline CDR1 is MNHNY and CDR2 SVGAGI (reference sequence). The CDR3 DNA reads as TGTGCCAGCAGTTACTCGCCGGGACAGGGTGCCGAGCAGTACTTC. Its translation: CASSYSPGQGAEQYF.

This clone turned up a few times. The V gene is TRBV29-1, the J gene TRBJ1-4; 7 positions match TRBD1. The germline gives CDR1 SQVTM, CDR2 ANQGSEA. The junction had 8 bases not matched to a gene; V was cut back by 6 bases and J by 7 bases. The CDR3 is made up of 13 amino acids. The CDR3 sequence: CSVRITGAEKLFF. Written as DNA, the CDR3 is TGCAGCGTAAGGATAACAGGGGCTGAAAAACTGTTTTTT. Complete variable domain (other parts from reference TRBV29-1 and TRBJ1-4): SAVISQKPSRDICQRGTSLTIQCQVDSQVTMMFWYRQQPGQSLTLIATANQGSEATYESGFVIDKFPISRPNLTFSTLTVSNMSPEDSSIYLCSVRITGAEKLFFGSGTQLSVL.

This clone was counted only a few times. CDR3 nucleotide sequence: TGTGCCAGCGTCGGGGCGGGGTCCTCCTACGAGCAGTACTTC. Protein sequence: CASVGAGSSYEQYF. This sequence joins TRBV28 and TRBJ2-7; a possible D gene is TRBD2 (6 bases). V was pared by 8 bases and J by 0 bases, with 14 bases between. This CDR3 spans 14 amino acids. CDR1 and CDR2 (germline): MDHEN, SYDVKM.

The chain joins TRBV18 to TRBJ1-2; 7 nucleotides agree with TRBD1. Trimming cost V 4 bases and J 4 bases; bases outside gene matches: 3. CDR3 size: 13 residues. In germline, CDR1 is KGHSH, CDR2 LQKENI. The DNA for the CDR3 is TGTGCCAGCTCACGGGACAGCTCCTATGGCTACACCTTC. Residues: CASSRDSSYGYTF.

The chain recombines TRBV29-1 with TRBJ1-2; 9 bases line up with TRBD1. Germline V gene data show CDR1 as SQVTM and CDR2 as ANQGSEA. CDR3 length equals 17 residues. J gave up 6 bases and V 6 bases, and 20 bases lay outside the gene matches. CDR3 bases: TGCAGCGTCTCCCATTCCGGGACAGGGTTTAGGTGGGATGGCTACACCTTC. This gives the protein CSVSHSGTGFRWDGYTF.

The V gene is TRBV14, the J gene TRBJ2-7; 14 bases line up with TRBD2. Trimming cost V 4 bases and J 2 bases; bases outside gene matches: 7. The CDR3 has 17 residues. CDR1 and CDR2 from the germline V gene are SGHDN and FVKESK. The CDR3 loop reads CASSPGTSGSFTYEQYF. In nucleotides, the CDR3 is TGTGCCAGCAGCCCAGGGACTAGCGGGAGCTTCACCTACGAGCAGTACTTC.

This clone was detected a few times. This chain uses TRBV5-1 with TRBJ1-4, with D possibly matching TRBD1 (5 bases). This CDR3 spans 13 amino acids. Germline assignment: CDR1 SGHRS and CDR2 YFSETQ. V lost 3 bases and J lost 6, with 9 bases in between. The CDR3 DNA reads TGCGCCAGCAGCTCGGGGGTTTATGAAAAACTGTTTTTT. This translates into CASSSGVYEKLFF.